Following are 26 T cell receptor beta chains from one sample sequenced in a study of early T cells in non-severe SARS-CoV-2 infection. MiXCR, applied by TCRdb to the 5' RACE reads, yields one record per CDR3 protein. The sample records more than 80,000 distinct CDR3 sequences, 11% being singletons. Sequenced material: whole blood. These receptors were taken from an adult who was a healthcare worker with PCR-confirmed SARS-CoV-2 infection or an uninfected control (not recorded which).

This clonotype was recorded a few times. The chain links TRBV29-1 to TRBJ1-4, with 9 nucleotides matching TRBD1. Per germline, CDR1 SQVTM and CDR2 ANQGSEA. This CDR3 region has 12 residues. V lost 6 bases and J lost 8; bases outside the gene matches: 4. Here the CDR3 reads CSVGQGGEKLFF. In DNA form, the CDR3 reads TGCAGCGTGGGACAGGGAGGGGAAAAACTGTTTTTT. The full variable domain, completed using reference TRBV29-1 and TRBJ1-4, is SAVISQKPSRDICQRGTSLTIQCQVDSQVTMMFWYRQQPGQSLTLIATANQGSEATYESGFVIDKFPISRPNLTFSTLTVSNMSPEDSSIYLCSVGQGGEKLFFGSGTQLSVL.

The chain couples TRBV6-6 to TRBJ1-3; D perhaps matches TRBD1 (5 bases). CDR1 and CDR2 (germline): MNHNY, SVGAGI (reference sequence). Trimming pared 2 bases from V and 1 base from J, leaving 6 bases between. This CDR3 contains 14 residues. CDR3 sequence reads: CASSYGTSGNTIYF. The CDR3 nucleotides read TGTGCCAGCAGTTACGGGACTTCTGGAAACACCATATATTTT.

There are many counts of this clonotype. In DNA, the CDR3 is TGTGCCAGCAGCTTGCGTGACAGGGGGTACGAGCAGTACTTC. This translates into CASSLRDRGYEQYF. The V call is TRBV5-6, the J call TRBJ2-7; 9 nucleotides agree with TRBD1. This CDR3 spans 14 amino acids. Germline V CDR1 and CDR2: SGHDT, YYEEEE. J gave up 4 bases and V 1 base, and 3 bases lay outside the gene matches.

There are a few counts of this clonotype. The chain has TRBV7-3 and TRBJ1-1; the D is unclear. Looked up from germline, CDR1 is SGHTA and CDR2 is FQGTGA. V lost 5 bases and J lost 0, with 7 bases in between. CDR3 length: 13 residues. The DNA for the CDR3 is TGTGCCAGCAGCGCCTCCATGAACACTGAAGCTTTCTTT. Translating it yields CASSASMNTEAFF. Full variable domain (rest looked up from reference TRBV7-3 and TRBJ1-1): GAGVSQTPSNKVTEKGKYVELRCDPISGHTALYWYRQSLGQGPEFLIYFQGTGAADDSGLPNDRFFAVRPEGSVSTLKIQRTERGDSAVYLCASSASMNTEAFFGQGTRLTVV.

V and J are TRBV30 and TRBJ2-2, with D possibly being TRBD2 (6 bases). Trimming removed 0 bases from V and 5 bases from J, with 10 bases in between. The germline V gene has CDR1 GTSNPN and CDR2 SVGIG (reference sequence). The CDR3 has 14 residues. The CDR3 region has the DNA TGTGCCTGGAGTGTGCGGGAACTAACCGGGGAGCTGTTTTTT. It translates to CAWSVRELTGELFF.

The chain links TRBV7-6 to TRBJ2-7; 13 positions agree with TRBD2. V gave up 6 bases and J gave up 6 bases; unmatched junction bases: 5. This CDR3 is built from 14 residues. Germline assignment: CDR1 SGHVS and CDR2 FNYEAQ. As DNA, the CDR3 is TGTGCCAGCAGTTCCGGGACTAGCGGGATCGAGCAGTACTTC. Its translation: CASSSGTSGIEQYF.

The chain is built from TRBV29-1 and TRBJ1-1; no reliable D call. The CDR3 loop spans 14 amino acids. In germline, CDR1 is SQVTM, CDR2 ANQGSEA. Trimming removed 6 bases from V and 3 bases from J, with 17 bases in between. The CDR3 region is CSVGKTTRDTEAFF. CDR3 DNA sequence: TGCAGCGTCGGTAAGACCACGCGGGACACTGAAGCTTTCTTT.

This clonotype was detected many times. The rearrangement uses TRBV2 and TRBJ1-3; D remains unclear. Germline assignment: CDR1 SNHLY and CDR2 FYNNEI. The CDR3 runs 15 residues. V lost 3 bases, J lost 0 bases, and 9 bases lay in between. Here the CDR3 DNA reads TGTGCCAGCAGTGAGGAGGTGATCTCTGGAAACACCATATATTTT. This translates into CASSEEVISGNTIYF.

This clonotype has a count of ten or more. The rearrangement uses TRBV28 and TRBJ2-5; the match to TRBD2 covers 7 bases. Looked up from germline, CDR1 is MDHEN and CDR2 is SYDVKM. The CDR3 has 15 amino acids. V shed 3 bases, J shed 2 bases, and the junction held 6 bases outside the gene matches. The CDR3 spells CASSFPGGRQETQYF. The DNA of the CDR3 is TGTGCCAGCAGTTTTCCCGGGGGGAGGCAAGAGACCCAGTACTTC.

This clonotype was detected only a few times. The chain joins TRBV4-1 to TRBJ2-5; the match to TRBD1 covers 12 bases. CDR3 length: 15 amino acids. After removal of 3 bases from V and 7 bases from J, the junction contained 6 bases not matched to a gene. The V gene's germline CDR1 is MGHRA and CDR2 YSYEKL. CDR3 sequence: CASSHWDRGQGTQYF. The CDR3 nucleotides read TGCGCCAGCAGCCACTGGGACAGGGGGCAGGGGACCCAGTACTTC.

This clonotype was found a few times. This chain uses TRBV12-3 or TRBV12-4 with TRBJ1-1, with D perhaps TRBD1 (5 bases). Trimming shortened V by 1 base and J by 5 bases, and 11 bases separated the two germline ends. The CDR3 loop spans 14 amino acids. Written as DNA, the CDR3 is TGTGCCAGCAGTTTAGTTTCAGGGAGGACTGAAGCTTTCTTT. Residues: CASSLVSGRTEAFF.

The chain employs TRBV29-1 and TRBJ2-7; tentative D call: TRBD2 (6 bases). V was shortened by 0 bases and J by 2 bases, with 14 bases between the two germline ends. The length of the CDR3 is 15 residues. Germline assignment: CDR1 SQVTM and CDR2 ANQGSEA. The CDR3 region is CSVEDRRGSPYEQYF. Here the CDR3 DNA reads TGCAGCGTTGAAGATCGGCGGGGATCACCCTACGAGCAGTACTTC.

This clonotype was found a few times. The chain recombines TRBV7-2 with TRBJ2-3; unclear D gene. The ends were cut back, 5 bases at V and 1 base at J, with 10 bases in the middle. Looked up from germline, CDR1 is SGHTA and CDR2 is FQGNSA. The CDR3 runs to 14 residues. The CDR3 protein is CASSPGLGTDTQYF. CDR3 nucleotide sequence: TGTGCCAGCAGCCCCGGCTTGGGCACAGATACGCAGTATTTT.

The genes are TRBV12-3 or TRBV12-4 and TRBJ2-1; D possibly corresponds to TRBD1 (6 bases). The CDR3 extends over 15 amino acids. Trimming pared 2 bases from V and 7 bases from J, leaving 15 bases between. The chain's CDR3 is CASSLRGRSVNEQFF. CDR3 nucleotide sequence: TGTGCCAGCAGTTTAAGGGGGAGAAGTGTAAATGAGCAGTTCTTC.

There are a few counts of this clonotype. The genes are TRBV3-1 and TRBJ2-1; tentative D call: TRBD2 (5 bases). This CDR3 is built from 15 residues. The V gene's germline CDR1 is LGHDT and CDR2 YNNKEL (reference sequence). V dropped 3 bases and J dropped 2 bases, with 11 bases sitting between them. CDR3: CASSQWTGAYNEQFF. The DNA of the CDR3 is TGTGCCAGCAGCCAGTGGACTGGGGCCTACAATGAGCAGTTCTTC.

Ten or more counts support this clonotype. The chain joins TRBV3-1 to TRBJ2-3; D not resolved. V lost 2 bases to trimming and J lost 0 bases, with 9 bases between them. The CDR3 length is 15 residues. Germline V CDR1 and CDR2: LGHDT, YNNKEL (reference sequence). CDR3 in amino acids: CASSQPRSSTDTQYF. DNA for the CDR3: TGTGCCAGCAGCCAACCCAGATCTAGCACAGATACGCAGTATTTT.

This clonotype showed up just a few times. The chain is built from TRBV4-1 and TRBJ1-2; no reliable D call. Trimming took off 2 bases at V and 6 bases at J, with 22 bases between the two ends. The germline gives CDR1 MGHRA, CDR2 YSYEKL. CDR3 length: 17 residues. CDR3 in amino acids: CASSQRQTERYIHGYTF. The CDR3 nucleotides are TGCGCCAGCAGCCAACGTCAAACCGAGCGGTATATTCATGGCTACACCTTC.

This clonotype has more than one count but fewer than ten. This chain uses TRBV7-8 with TRBJ1-2; tentatively, D is TRBD1 (6 bases). Trimming stripped 4 bases from V and 4 bases from J, with 10 bases between. This CDR3 region has 13 residues. Germline CDR1 is SGHVS and CDR2 is FQNEAQ. CDR3: CASSSRGGYGYTF. The CDR3 DNA is TGTGCCAGCAGCTCCAGGGGAGGCTATGGCTACACCTTC.

This clonotype came up a few times. The chain links TRBV28 to TRBJ2-3; a possible D gene is TRBD1 (5 bases). V shed 5 bases and J shed 0 bases, with 18 bases lying between them. CDR3 length: 17 residues. CDR1 is MDHEN, CDR2 SYDVKM, per germline. The CDR3 DNA reads TGTGCCAGCAGTCCCGACAATGGGGCGGTAAGCACAGATACGCAGTATTTT. Protein: CASSPDNGAVSTDTQYF.

This clonotype was observed at least ten times. The chain carries TRBV11-3 and TRBJ2-1, with D uncertain. Trimming shortened V by 2 bases and J by 4 bases, and 3 bases separated the two germline ends. In germline, CDR1 is SGHNT, CDR2 YENEEA. CDR3 length: 12 amino acids. CDR3: CASSLSYNEQFF. CDR3 bases: TGTGCCAGCAGCTTATCTTACAATGAGCAGTTCTTC.

This clonotype was found many times. The CDR3 protein is CSASKNRVNTEAFF. The CDR3 region has the DNA TGCAGTGCCTCAAAAAACAGGGTCAACACTGAAGCTTTCTTT. The rearrangement joins TRBV20-1 to TRBJ1-1; TRBD1 is a possible D gene (6 bases). Germline V gene data show CDR1 as DFQATT and CDR2 as SNEGSKA (reference sequence). V was trimmed by 6 bases and J by 2 bases, leaving 16 bases between them. This CDR3 comprises 14 residues.

This clonotype has at least ten counts. The genes are TRBV18 and TRBJ1-1; unclear D gene. In germline, CDR1 is KGHSH, CDR2 LQKENI. The CDR3 totals 17 residues. Trimming cost V 2 bases and J 1 base, with 17 bases left between them. The CDR3 loop is CASSPISRMERNTEAFF. The CDR3 DNA reads as TGTGCCAGCTCACCAATTAGCAGAATGGAAAGGAACACTGAAGCTTTCTTT.

This clonotype turned up a few times. The chain uses TRBV29-1 and TRBJ1-2; D possibly corresponds to TRBD1 (5 bases). Germline V gene lookup returns CDR1 SQVTM and CDR2 ANQGSEA. This CDR3 is 12 amino acids long. V shed 7 bases and J shed 7 bases, with 16 bases lying between them. For the CDR3, the DNA is TGCAGCGCGATACATGGGGGAGCTGGCTACACCTTC. As protein: CSAIHGGAGYTF.

This clonotype was observed a handful of times. The chain links TRBV29-1 to TRBJ2-1; TRBD1 aligns across 7 bases. Germline values: CDR1 SQVTM, CDR2 ANQGSEA. The V segment lost 7 bases and the J segment 8 bases; nucleotides outside the gene matches: 8. The CDR3 consists of 12 residues. CDR3 protein: CSAGTVIDEQFF. CDR3 nucleotide sequence: TGCAGCGCCGGGACAGTTATCGATGAGCAGTTCTTC.

This chain uses TRBV18 with TRBJ2-1; possible D gene TRBD2, 6 bases. Trimming pared 4 bases from V and 7 bases from J, leaving 8 bases between. This CDR3 has 12 amino acids. The germline CDR1 and CDR2 sequences are KGHSH and LQKENI. The CDR3 loop reads CASSQTRNEQFF. The CDR3 nucleotides read TGTGCCAGCTCACAGACTAGGAATGAGCAGTTCTTC.

This clonotype was counted only a few times. The CDR3 DNA follows: TGTGCCAGCAGCGAAACTACACGGAACACTGAAGCTTTCTTT. This codes for CASSETTRNTEAFF. This sequence joins TRBV28 and TRBJ1-1; no clear D. The CDR3 extends over 14 amino acids. Germline lookup yields CDR1 MDHEN and CDR2 SYDVKM. V lost 6 bases to trimming and J lost 1 base, with 12 bases between them.